This T cell receptor (beta chain) was identified during a study of cytomegalovirus exposure and HLA in healthy donors. On the study more broadly: Within the Caucasian-associated ancestry cluster were approximately 77% of the roughly 400 genotyped donors.

On this clone itself: The antigen remains unidentified.

Whole-study results and caveats: A later examination showed that TCR association rates differed by HLA locus, with DRB1 most and HLA-C fewest.

Vbeta (60) and Jbeta (13) primers were used in the PCR. The data were produced by immunoSEQ multiplex PCR, yet TCRdb's version contains in-frame clones alone and is incomplete. The sample yields 150,000 to 160,000 clones, about four fifths seen once. Germline V CDR1 and CDR2: LNHDA, SQIVND (reference sequence). CDR3 length: 16 residues. The J segment lost 3 bases and the V segment lost 3 bases, leaving 4 bases of the junction unmatched. V and J are TRBV19 and TRBJ1-3; 11 bases match TRBD1. The receptor was derived from a man aged 30 to 39 in good health and CMV-seropositive. Sequencing used PBMCs. The CDR3 loop is CASSIPGTGGGNTIYF. CDR3 DNA: TGTGCCAGTAGTATCCCCGGGACAGGGGGTGGAAACACCATATATTTT. Supplemented by reference TRBV19 and TRBJ1-3, the full variable domain reads DGGITQSPKYLFRKEGQNVTLSCEQNLNHDAMYWYRQDPGQGLRLIYYSQIVNDFQKGDIAEGYSVSREKKESFPLTVTSAQKNPTAFYLCASSIPGTGGGNTIYFGEGSWLTVV.